The 28 T cell receptor beta chains in this list originate from one sample, sequenced in a study of Graves' ophthalmopathy and Graves' hyperthyroidism. Amplification of the TCR beta CDR3 regions used RNA transcripts (as template). HTBI-primed RT-PCR formed the first round, and a multiplex PCR formed the second. TCRdb re-analysed the multiplex PCR reads in MiXCR, keeping a single row per CDR3 protein. Altogether around 1.1 million distinct CDR3 sequences are present, about two fifths being singletons, with the ten largest covering 11%. Sequencing was done on a sample of peripheral blood or thyroid tissue (not recorded which). The receptors here all came from an adult man with Graves' hyperthyroidism.

This clonotype has just a few counts. This chain uses TRBV12-3 or TRBV12-4 with TRBJ1-2, with 8 bases that match TRBD1. The CDR3 totals 14 residues. V shed 2 bases and J 4 bases; nucleotides not matched to a gene: 3. This CDR3 is CASSLSGGLYGYTF. The CDR3, as DNA: TGTGCCAGCAGTTTATCAGGGGGCCTCTATGGCTACACCTTC.

This clonotype was counted at least ten times. The J gene is TRBJ1-2, the V gene TRBV29-1; D remains ambiguous. This CDR3 has 12 amino acids. V gave up 3 bases and J gave up 1 base, with 6 bases separating them. Germline V gene sequence: CDR1 SQVTM, CDR2 ANQGSEA. CDR3 coding DNA: TGCAGCGTTGATTGGGGTAACTATGGCTACACCTTC. Its translation is CSVDWGNYGYTF.

The chain joins TRBV11-3 to TRBJ2-5; a possible D gene is TRBD2 (6 bases). Germline V gene sequence: CDR1 SGHNT, CDR2 YENEEA. V was clipped by 5 bases and J by 5 bases, with 18 bases between them. CDR3 length: 15 residues. The CDR3 protein is CASSLSWGVSETQYF. CDR3 bases: TGTGCCAGCAGCCTATCCTGGGGGGTATCGGAGACCCAGTACTTC. Full variable domain (missing parts from reference TRBV11-3 and TRBJ2-5): EAGVVQSPRYKIIEKKQPVAFWCNPISGHNTLYWYLQNLGQGPELLIRYENEEAVDDSQLPKDRFSAERLKGVDSTLKIQPAELGDSAVYLCASSLSWGVSETQYFGPGTRLLVL.

This clonotype was counted only a few times. The chain combines TRBV5-1 with TRBJ2-2, with D possibly being TRBD1 (6 bases). The germline V gene has CDR1 SGHRS and CDR2 YFSETQ. Trimming stripped 6 bases from V and 3 bases from J, with 15 bases between. The CDR3 length is 15 residues. DNA for the CDR3: TGCGCCAGCAACAGGGTGGGAGCTGACACCGGGGAGCTGTTTTTT. Translating gives CASNRVGADTGELFF.

The table lists this clonotype with many counts. The gene calls are TRBV29-1 and TRBJ2-5, with a weak D call TRBD1 (6 bases). The V and J ends lost 6 bases and 5 bases respectively, with 13 bases between them. The CDR3 sequence is 12 residues long. Per germline, CDR1 SQVTM and CDR2 ANQGSEA. The CDR3 reads CSVRQVRETQYF. The CDR3, as DNA: TGCAGCGTAAGACAGGTTCGGGAGACCCAGTACTTC.

The sample holds many counts of this clonotype. CDR3 protein: CASGVGEQYF. In nucleotides, the CDR3 is TGCGCCAGCGGGGTGGGCGAGCAGTACTTC. The chain couples TRBV10-2 to TRBJ2-7, with unresolved D. V gave up 8 bases and J gave up 6 bases, with 8 bases separating them. This CDR3 has 10 amino acids. Germline CDR1 reads WSHSY; CDR2 reads SAAADI.

This clonotype was observed a handful of times. The chain links TRBV6-2 or TRBV6-3 to TRBJ2-7, with 9 bases matching TRBD1. This CDR3 is 14 amino acids long. Trimming cost V 6 bases and J 3 bases; bases outside gene matches: 6. The germline V gene encodes CDR1 MNHEY and CDR2 SVGEGT. The CDR3 here is CASSIGTGIYEQYF. CDR3 DNA sequence: TGTGCCAGCAGCATCGGGACAGGGATCTACGAGCAGTACTTC.

This clonotype was recorded a few times. The chain employs TRBV9 and TRBJ2-2; TRBD2 is a possible D gene (6 bases). Germline loops: CDR1 SGDLS, CDR2 YYNGEE. The CDR3 sequence is 16 residues long. Trimming shortened V by 1 base and J by 1 base, and 11 bases separated the two germline ends. CDR3 sequence reads: CASSVNAGRNTGELFF. The CDR3 nucleotides read TGTGCCAGCAGCGTAAATGCGGGGAGGAACACCGGGGAGCTGTTTTTT.

This chain joins TRBV15 and TRBJ1-2, with 9 bases that match TRBD1. With 5 bases clipped from V and 2 bases from J, the junction kept 6 bases outside the gene matches. Per the germline V gene, CDR1 is LNHNV and CDR2 is YYDKDF (reference sequence). The CDR3 covers 15 residues. The CDR3, as DNA: TGTGCCACCAGCGTTGATGACAGGGGGAACTATGGCTACACCTTC. Residues: CATSVDDRGNYGYTF.

V gene TRBV7-9 combines with J gene TRBJ2-7, with a possible D match to TRBD2 (5 bases). Trimming removed 2 bases from V and 6 bases from J, with 14 bases in between. This CDR3 has 14 residues. CDR1 SEHNR and CDR2 FQNEAQ come from the germline V gene (reference sequence). CDR3 in DNA: TGTGCCAGCAGCTTATCCGCAAACCGGGGCGAGCAGTACTTC. Translating gives CASSLSANRGEQYF. Full variable domain (remainder filled in from reference TRBV7-9 and TRBJ2-7): DTGVSQNPRHKITKRGQNVTFRCDPISEHNRLYWYRQTLGQGPEFLTYFQNEAQLEKSRLLSDRFSAERPKGSFSTLEIQRTEQGDSAMYLCASSLSANRGEQYFGPGTRLTVT.

The rearrangement joins TRBV11-2 to TRBJ1-1; D is perhaps TRBD1 (6 bases). V dropped 5 bases and J dropped 6 bases, with 13 bases sitting between them. Germline loops: CDR1 SGHAT, CDR2 FQNNGV. The CDR3 spans 13 residues. CDR3 in amino acids: CASSEVTGSEAFF. In nucleotides, the CDR3 is TGTGCCAGCAGCGAAGTGACAGGATCTGAAGCTTTCTTT.

The chain recombines TRBV6-6 with TRBJ1-1; D remains ambiguous. The V end lost 11 bases, the J end lost 3 bases, and 19 bases lay between the germline ends. CDR1 and CDR2 (germline): MNHNY, SVGAGI (reference sequence). The CDR3 sequence is 14 residues long. CDR3 loop: CAAGPTLHDTEAFF. The CDR3, as DNA: TGTGCCGCGGGCCCGACACTACACGACACTGAAGCTTTCTTT.

In this sample, this clonotype turned up many times. The chain has TRBV13 and TRBJ1-1; 8 bases are shared with TRBD1. Germline V gene data show CDR1 as PRHDT and CDR2 as FYEKMQ (reference sequence). V shed 5 bases and J 1 base; nucleotides not matched to a gene: 3. The CDR3 has 14 amino acids. The DNA of the CDR3 is TGTGCCAGCAGCCATGGGACAGGGAACACTGAAGCTTTCTTT. This codes for CASSHGTGNTEAFF.

Only a few counts were recorded for this clonotype. The genes are TRBV7-8 and TRBJ2-7; a possible D gene is TRBD1 (7 bases). V dropped 5 bases and J dropped 5 bases, with 13 bases sitting between them. This CDR3 is built from 13 residues. The germline V gene has CDR1 SGHVS and CDR2 FQNEAQ. CDR3: CASSPTGRNEQYF. CDR3 DNA: TGTGCCAGCAGCCCGACAGGGAGGAACGAGCAGTACTTC.

This chain joins TRBV6-5 and TRBJ2-2; D is unresolved. Germline-derived CDR1 and CDR2 are MNHEY and SVGAGI. This CDR3 comprises 9 residues. The V end lost 10 bases, the J end lost 6 bases, and 3 bases lay between the germline ends. The CDR3 region is CANAGELFF. The DNA for the CDR3 is TGTGCCAACGCCGGGGAGCTGTTTTTT.

Comments on this clonotype: This may stem from a read error, because a much larger clone lies one nucleotide away. The rearrangement links TRBV20-1 to TRBJ2-7, with 9 bases identical to TRBD2. Unmatched junction bases numbered 3, after V lost 5 bases and J lost 1 base. Germline lookup yields CDR1 DFQATT and CDR2 SNEGSKA (reference sequence). This CDR3 comprises 13 residues. CDR3 residues: CSAETSGSYEQYF. The CDR3 DNA is TGCAGTGCTGAGACTAGCGGTTCCTACGAGCAGTACTTC.

This clonotype was counted at least ten times. The chain is built from TRBV14 and TRBJ1-2; D uncertain. The CDR3 is 13 residues long. The V and J ends lost 1 base and 6 bases respectively, with 9 bases between them. Germline V gives CDR1 SGHDN, CDR2 FVKESK. The CDR3 protein is CASSQVGSDGYTF. Written as DNA, the CDR3 is TGTGCCAGCAGCCAAGTAGGGTCGGATGGCTACACCTTC. Together with reference TRBV14 and TRBJ1-2, the CDR3 gives the full variable domain: EAGVTQFPSHSVIEKGQTVTLRCDPISGHDNLYWYRRVMGKEIKFLLHFVKESKQDESGMPNNRFLAERTGGTYSTLKVQPAELEDSGVYFCASSQVGSDGYTFGSGTRLTVV.

This clonotype was detected only once. The rearrangement uses TRBV7-9 and TRBJ1-4, with TRBD1 matching 8 bases. V shed 1 base and J 7 bases; nucleotides not matched to a gene: 11. Germline values: CDR1 SEHNR, CDR2 FQNEAQ (reference sequence). This CDR3 is 17 amino acids long. CDR3 protein: CASSLVTGTGGREKLFF. CDR3 bases: TGTGCCAGCAGCTTAGTCACCGGGACAGGAGGCCGTGAAAAACTGTTTTTT.

J is TRBJ1-6 and V is TRBV2; D remains ambiguous. Germline V gene lookup returns CDR1 SNHLY and CDR2 FYNNEI. The CDR3 runs to 9 residues. The ends were cut back, 4 bases at V and 17 bases at J, with 6 bases in the middle. CDR3 region: CASSVLFHF. The CDR3 bases are TGTGCCAGCAGTGTACTGTTCCACTTT.

This clonotype has ten or more counts. The V gene is TRBV7-2, the J gene TRBJ1-2, with a possible D match to TRBD1 (5 bases). Germline assignment: CDR1 SGHTA and CDR2 FQGNSA. V gave up 5 bases and J gave up 7 bases, with 14 bases separating them. CDR3 length equals 13 residues. The CDR3 reads CASSQQVWVGYTF. In DNA form, the CDR3 reads TGTGCCAGCAGCCAACAGGTTTGGGTTGGCTACACCTTC.

This chain connects TRBV10-1 to TRBJ2-7; D remains ambiguous. CDR3 size: 15 residues. V lost 0 bases and J lost 0, with 9 bases in between. The V gene's germline CDR1 is WNHNN and CDR2 SYGVQD (reference sequence). CDR3 sequence: CASSESRTLSYEQYF. The CDR3 DNA follows: TGCGCCAGCAGTGAGTCAAGGACGCTCTCCTACGAGCAGTACTTC.

This clonotype was seen at least ten times. The genes are TRBV20-1 and TRBJ2-7; D remains unclear. The CDR3 length is 10 residues. Trimming cost V 4 bases and J 3 bases, with 4 bases left between them. Germline CDR1 is DFQATT and CDR2 is SNEGSKA (reference sequence). The CDR3 DNA reads TGCAGTGCTATGGTCTACGAGCAGTACTTC. Translation: CSAMVYEQYF.

This clonotype occurred many times. The chain recombines TRBV5-1 with TRBJ2-5; possibly TRBD1 or TRBD2 for D (6 bases each). The length of the CDR3 is 15 residues. In germline, CDR1 is SGHRS, CDR2 YFSETQ. Trimming removed 4 bases at V and 0 bases at J, with 13 bases between. DNA of the CDR3: TGCGCCAGCAGCCCGGGGGCGACAGACCAAGAGACCCAGTACTTC. This encodes CASSPGATDQETQYF.

This clonotype was seen at least ten times. The chain uses TRBV6-1 and TRBJ1-4; D may be TRBD1 (5 bases). Trimming removed 0 bases from V and 0 bases from J, with 8 bases in between. CDR1 and CDR2 from the germline V gene are MNHNS and SASEGT. The CDR3 length is 16 residues. This chain's CDR3 is CASSEAGVATNEKLFF. CDR3 nucleotide sequence: TGTGCCAGCAGTGAAGCAGGGGTTGCAACTAATGAAAAACTGTTTTTT.

The sample holds a few counts of this clonotype. The genes are TRBV7-9 and TRBJ1-1, with a possible D match to TRBD1 (6 bases). This CDR3 has 14 amino acids. CDR1 SEHNR and CDR2 FQNEAQ come from the germline V gene (reference sequence). Deletions cut 5 bases from V and 3 bases from J, with 13 bases between. CDR3 DNA sequence: TGTGCCAGCAGCCCCGGGGGGCTCGACACTGAAGCTTTCTTT. Residues: CASSPGGLDTEAFF. The full variable domain, completed using reference TRBV7-9 and TRBJ1-1, is DTGVSQNPRHKITKRGQNVTFRCDPISEHNRLYWYRQTLGQGPEFLTYFQNEAQLEKSRLLSDRFSAERPKGSFSTLEIQRTEQGDSAMYLCASSPGGLDTEAFFGQGTRLTVV.

The CDR3 reads CASSAFEGETQYF. CDR3 nucleotide sequence: TGCGCCAGCAGTGCATTTGAGGGAGAGACCCAGTACTTC. The chain is built from TRBV10-2 and TRBJ2-5; a possible D gene is TRBD2 (5 bases). The V end lost 4 bases, the J end lost 4 bases, and 10 bases lay between the germline ends. CDR3 length: 13 residues. Per germline, CDR1 WSHSY and CDR2 SAAADI.

The J gene is TRBJ1-4, the V gene TRBV7-2; weak D call: TRBD1 (5 bases). This CDR3 is 14 amino acids long. Trimming removed 4 bases at V and 6 bases at J, with 12 bases between. CDR1 is SGHTA and CDR2 is FQGNSA in the germline V gene. CDR3: CASSWGRPHEKLFF. The CDR3 DNA is TGTGCCAGCAGCTGGGGGAGACCCCATGAAAAACTGTTTTTT.

This clonotype was counted ten times or more. The V and J genes are TRBV7-9 and TRBJ1-4; 7 bases agree with TRBD1. Trimming at V came to 5 bases and at J to 8 bases, leaving 8 bases not matched to a gene. This CDR3 has 14 amino acids. In germline, CDR1 is SEHNR, CDR2 FQNEAQ (reference sequence). The CDR3 loop is CASSLRDSEEKLFF. The CDR3 DNA reads TGTGCCAGCAGCCTACGGGACAGCGAGGAAAAACTGTTTTTT.